Shown below are 30 T cell receptor beta chains from a single sample sequenced in a study of naive and memory T cell subsets. Two oligonucleotides, mixed equimolar, formed the beta constant-region primer covering TRBC1 and TRBC2. The ligated cDNA underwent four PCR rounds using SP2 and nested alpha and beta constant-region primers. From the UMI-ligation and nested PCR reads, TCRdb called clonotypes with MiXCR, one entry per CDR3 protein. The table includes 7,000 to 9,000 distinct CDR3 sequences, 28% detected once. The sequenced sample was CD8+ TEMRA cells from blood. As for subset: effector memory re-expressing CD45RA, CD45RA+ CD27-. These receptors were collected from a human donor in good health.

This clonotype has a handful of counts. The chain recombines TRBV7-6 with TRBJ2-3; D is undetermined. With 0 bases removed from V and 0 bases from J, the gap between germline ends came to 10 bases. This CDR3 contains 16 residues. Germline V gives CDR1 SGHVS, CDR2 FNYEAQ. The CDR3 sequence is CASSLAVGYSTDTQYF. CDR3 DNA sequence: TGTGCCAGCAGCTTAGCCGTAGGGTATAGCACAGATACGCAGTATTTT.

This clonotype was detected ten times or more. The rearrangement links TRBV14 to TRBJ2-7; D is possibly TRBD1 or TRBD2 (5 bases each). Trimming removed 3 bases at V and 2 bases at J, with 14 bases between. The germline V gene has CDR1 SGHDN and CDR2 FVKESK. The length of the CDR3 is 15 residues. The DNA of the CDR3 is TGTGCCAGCAGCCATCACCGGGGCGGTACCTACGAGCAGTACTTC. Translating gives CASSHHRGGTYEQYF.

There are a few counts of this clonotype. The chain couples TRBV28 to TRBJ1-5, with D perhaps TRBD1 (6 bases). The CDR3 spans 13 residues. V was shortened by 6 bases and J by 7 bases, with 13 bases between the two germline ends. CDR1 MDHEN and CDR2 SYDVKM come from the germline V gene. CDR3 DNA sequence: TGTGCCAGCAGCCACCAGGGGACCCAGCCCCAGCATTTT. Residues: CASSHQGTQPQHF.

This chain links TRBV27 with TRBJ2-7; 7 bases align to TRBD1. This CDR3 is built from 14 residues. CDR1 MNHEY and CDR2 SMNVEV come from the germline V gene (reference sequence). V trimming: 3 bases; J trimming: 6 bases; junction bases outside the gene matches: 8. CDR3 residues: CASSLGQPPTEQYF. The CDR3 DNA follows: TGTGCCAGCAGTTTGGGACAGCCTCCCACCGAGCAGTACTTC.

The chain joins TRBV19 to TRBJ2-1; D may correspond to TRBD1 or TRBD2 (6 bases each). The CDR3 consists of 13 residues. Trimming stripped 3 bases from V and 11 bases from J, with 14 bases between. Germline V gives CDR1 LNHDA, CDR2 SQIVND (reference sequence). CDR3 residues: CASSITGGAKQFF. The DNA for the CDR3 is TGTGCCAGTAGTATTACCGGGGGCGCAAAGCAGTTCTTC.

V usage is TRBV6-6 and J usage is TRBJ1-5, with D unresolved. Germline V lookup: CDR1 MNHNY, CDR2 SVGAGI (reference sequence). This CDR3 spans 11 amino acids. Trimming cost V 4 bases and J 9 bases, with 7 bases left between them. The CDR3 sequence is CASSFYGPQHF. As DNA, the CDR3 is TGTGCCAGCAGTTTCTACGGGCCCCAGCATTTT.

This clonotype was found a few times. The V gene is TRBV19, the J gene TRBJ1-2; D is perhaps TRBD1 (6 bases). CDR1 and CDR2 (germline): LNHDA, SQIVND (reference sequence). Trimming took 3 bases from V and 4 from J, leaving 12 bases between them. The CDR3 is 14 amino acids. The CDR3 here is CASSIGQGSYGYTF. Written as DNA, the CDR3 is TGTGCCAGTAGTATTGGCCAGGGGAGCTATGGCTACACCTTC.

A few counts support this clonotype. This chain joins TRBV7-2 and TRBJ2-7, with 10 bases identical to TRBD2. V lost 3 bases to trimming and J lost 4 bases; unmatched junction nucleotides: 6. Germline values: CDR1 SGHTA, CDR2 FQGNSA. The CDR3 spans 15 residues. The CDR3 DNA reads TGTGCCAGCAGCTTGAGCGGGGGGGGGATATACGAGCAGTACTTC. It codes for CASSLSGGGIYEQYF. The entire variable domain, with the rest obtained from reference TRBV7-2 and TRBJ2-7, is as follows: GAGVSQSPSNKVTEKGKDVELRCDPISGHTALYWYRQSLGQGLEFLIYFQGNSAPDKSGLPSDRFSAERTGGSVSTLTIQRTQQEDSAVYLCASSLSGGGIYEQYFGPGTRLTVT.

The V gene is TRBV19, the J gene TRBJ2-1; TRBD2 matches at 7 bases. The V segment lost 5 bases and the J segment 4 bases; nucleotides outside the gene matches: 14. Looked up from germline, CDR1 is LNHDA and CDR2 is SQIVND (reference sequence). CDR3 length equals 17 residues. Written as DNA, the CDR3 is TGTGCCAGTAGTCCTTTCGTAGCGGGTACCATTTACAATGAGCAGTTCTTC. It is translated as CASSPFVAGTIYNEQFF.

This clonotype has only a few counts. This rearrangement joins TRBV29-1 to TRBJ2-7; tentatively, D is TRBD2 (7 bases). Trimming shortened V by 4 bases and J by 0 bases, and 10 bases separated the two germline ends. The germline V gene has CDR1 SQVTM and CDR2 ANQGSEA. This CDR3 is built from 13 residues. This chain's CDR3 is CSVGGGYSYEQYF. The CDR3 DNA follows: TGCAGCGTTGGCGGGGGCTACTCCTACGAGCAGTACTTC.

The chain recombines TRBV5-5 with TRBJ1-2; D is uncertain. This CDR3 region has 14 residues. Germline CDR1 and CDR2: SGHKS and YYEKEE (reference sequence). Trimming pared 6 bases from V and 4 bases from J, leaving 16 bases between. The CDR3 DNA sequence: TGTGCCAGCACCCCCCCCGACGGATTCTATGGCTACACCTTC. This sequence encodes CASTPPDGFYGYTF.

This chain uses TRBV10-3 with TRBJ2-7; the D gene could be TRBD1 or TRBD2 (6 bases each). Trimming cost V 2 bases and J 2 bases, with 19 bases left between them. Germline V gives CDR1 ENHRY, CDR2 SYGVKD. The CDR3 totals 17 residues. The CDR3 spells CAISERGREGGTYEQYF. The CDR3 DNA is TGTGCCATCAGTGAGCGAGGTCGTGAGGGGGGAACCTACGAGCAGTACTTC.

V usage is TRBV30 and J usage is TRBJ1-5; 8 bases fit TRBD1. Germline CDR1 reads GTSNPN; CDR2 reads SVGIG (reference sequence). V dropped 1 base and J dropped 5; count of bases not matched to a gene: 4. CDR3 length: 14 amino acids. The CDR3 here is CAWSGGQGYQPQHF. The CDR3 region has the DNA TGTGCCTGGAGTGGTGGACAGGGCTATCAGCCCCAGCATTTT.

The chain couples TRBV3-1 to TRBJ1-2; no reliable D call. Trimming took off 0 bases at V and 8 bases at J, with 7 bases between the two ends. CDR1 LGHDT and CDR2 YNNKEL come from the germline V gene (reference sequence). The CDR3 runs 12 residues. Here the CDR3 reads CASSQDGRGYTF. CDR3 nucleotides: TGTGCCAGCAGCCAAGATGGGCGAGGCTACACCTTC.

CDR3 bases: TGTGCCAGCAGCGCAGGGACGGATCGCTATGGCTACACCTTC. Amino acid sequence: CASSAGTDRYGYTF. The genes are TRBV9 and TRBJ1-2; maybe TRBD1 (5 bases). Germline loops: CDR1 SGDLS, CDR2 YYNGEE. The CDR3 has 14 amino acids. V shed 3 bases and J shed 4 bases, with 13 bases lying between them.

This clonotype was detected ten times or more. V usage is TRBV7-9 and J usage is TRBJ2-1; D not resolved. Trimming took off 3 bases at V and 8 bases at J, with 8 bases between the two ends. CDR3 length equals 12 residues. CDR1 is SEHNR, CDR2 FQNEAQ, per germline (reference sequence). CDR3 in amino acids: CASSLGGDEQFF. The CDR3 DNA reads as TGTGCCAGCAGCTTGGGTGGGGATGAGCAGTTCTTC.

V is TRBV12-5 and J is TRBJ1-2; D uncertain. The CDR3 is made up of 13 amino acids. From germline, CDR1 is LGHNT and CDR2 FRNRAP. The V end lost 4 bases, the J end lost 2 bases, and 8 bases lay between the germline ends. The CDR3 sequence is CASGWEANYGYTF. CDR3 bases: TGTGCTAGTGGTTGGGAAGCGAACTATGGCTACACCTTC.

The chain couples TRBV7-8 to TRBJ2-5; 7 bases align to TRBD2. The ends lost 5 bases at V and 1 base at J; junction bases unmatched: 7. CDR1 and CDR2 from the germline V gene are SGHVS and FQNEAQ. The CDR3 consists of 15 residues. CDR3 sequence (DNA): TGTGCCAGCAGCGGTGAGGGGAGGGCCCAAGAGACCCAGTACTTC. Protein: CASSGEGRAQETQYF.

The count of this clonotype is one. The chain couples TRBV28 to TRBJ1-5; D is ambiguous. V gave up 6 bases and J gave up 7 bases, with 25 bases separating them. The CDR3 loop spans 17 amino acids. The germline V gene has CDR1 MDHEN and CDR2 SYDVKM. In DNA form, the CDR3 reads TGTGCCAGCAGCCCCTTTACTGTTGGGGTAGGTTTCCAGCCCCAGCATTTT. Translation: CASSPFTVGVGFQPQHF.

The chain links TRBV15 to TRBJ2-2, with TRBD1 as a possible D gene (5 bases). The V gene's germline CDR1 is LNHNV and CDR2 YYDKDF (reference sequence). Trimming took 0 bases from V and 4 from J, leaving 6 bases between them. CDR3 length: 14 residues. CDR3 protein: CATSRETVTGELFF. In DNA, the CDR3 is TGTGCCACCAGCAGAGAGACAGTCACCGGGGAGCTGTTTTTT.

The gene calls are TRBV12-3 or TRBV12-4 and TRBJ2-7; D not certain. This CDR3 contains 12 residues. V was cut by 4 bases and J by 6 bases, with 10 bases left in between. This CDR3 is CASSYTALEQYF. Here the CDR3 DNA reads TGTGCCAGCAGTTATACGGCGCTCGAGCAGTACTTC.

This clonotype was observed a few times. This chain links TRBV6-2 or TRBV6-3 with TRBJ2-1, with 11 nucleotides matching TRBD1. This CDR3 has 16 residues. CDR1 MNHEY and CDR2 SVGEGT come from the germline V gene. Trimming took 2 bases from V and 4 from J; bases not matched to a gene: 4. The CDR3 protein is CASSYTGTGGYNEQFF. The CDR3 nucleotides are TGTGCCAGCAGTTACACCGGGACAGGGGGGTACAATGAGCAGTTCTTC.

The rearrangement links TRBV4-3 to TRBJ2-1; 7 bases fit TRBD2. Trimming cost V 0 bases and J 8 bases; bases outside gene matches: 10. The CDR3 is 16 amino acids. Germline assignment: CDR1 LGHNA and CDR2 YSLEER. The CDR3 protein is CASSQEWAGVFYEQFF. The CDR3 bases are TGCGCCAGCAGCCAAGAGTGGGCGGGGGTGTTTTATGAGCAGTTCTTC.

By frequency in the sample, this clonotype is medium-sized. The chain combines TRBV12-3 or TRBV12-4 with TRBJ2-4, with no clear D. With 5 bases removed from V and 8 bases from J, the gap between germline ends came to 13 bases. CDR3 length: 13 residues. The CDR3 spells CASSPPGWDIQYF. CDR3 sequence (DNA): TGTGCCAGCAGTCCACCCGGATGGGACATTCAGTACTTC.

The CDR3 spells CASSADRGRGQPQHF. CDR3 in DNA: TGTGCCAGCAGCGCGGACAGGGGGCGGGGTCAGCCCCAGCATTTT. The chain carries TRBV7-2 and TRBJ1-5; 11 nucleotides agree with TRBD1. The V gene end was trimmed by 5 bases and the J gene end by 6 bases; junction bases not matched to a gene: 6. Germline values: CDR1 SGHTA, CDR2 FQGNSA. The CDR3 runs 15 residues.

The chain uses TRBV5-8 and TRBJ1-2, with D uncertain. CDR3 size: 13 residues. Deletions cut 4 bases from V and 5 bases from J, with 12 bases between. The germline CDR1 and CDR2 sequences are SGHTS and YDEGEE. CDR3 sequence reads: CASSGKAAYGYTF. CDR3 bases: TGTGCCAGCAGCGGGAAGGCAGCTTATGGCTACACCTTC. Full variable domain (missing parts from reference TRBV5-8 and TRBJ1-2): EAGVTQSPTHLIKTRGQQATLRCSPISGHTSVYWYQQALGLGLQFLLWYDEGEERNRGNFPPRFSGRQFPNYSSELNVNALELEDSALYLCASSGKAAYGYTFGSGTRLTVV.

This chain joins TRBV5-6 and TRBJ1-5; D perhaps matches TRBD1 (6 bases). Germline V lookup: CDR1 SGHDT, CDR2 YYEEEE. The V end lost 2 bases, the J end lost 7 bases, and 13 bases lay between the germline ends. The CDR3 totals 14 residues. As DNA, the CDR3 is TGTGCCAGCAGCTTCGGAACAGGGACGCAGCCCCAGCATTTT. This translates into CASSFGTGTQPQHF.

The chain has TRBV10-1 and TRBJ2-7, with D perhaps matching TRBD1 or TRBD2 (5 bases each). Germline V gene data show CDR1 as WNHNN and CDR2 as SYGVQD (reference sequence). The CDR3 runs 16 residues. V shed 2 bases and J shed 2 bases, with 16 bases lying between them. The DNA for the CDR3 is TGCGCCAGCAGTGAGATGGTAATGACAGCGGCCTACGAGCAGTACTTC. This sequence encodes CASSEMVMTAAYEQYF.

This clonotype appeared a few times. The chain recombines TRBV12-3 or TRBV12-4 with TRBJ1-1, with a possible D match to TRBD1 (5 bases). The CDR3 runs 18 residues. With 1 base removed from V and 3 bases from J, the gap between germline ends came to 21 bases. This CDR3 is CASSLDRGLDRDDTEAFF. CDR3 nucleotides: TGTGCCAGCAGTTTAGACCGGGGTTTAGACCGGGACGACACTGAAGCTTTCTTT.

This clonotype was detected only a few times. The chain joins TRBV7-2 to TRBJ1-1; D gene ambiguous. The CDR3 spans 15 residues. With 2 bases removed from V and 0 bases from J, the gap between germline ends came to 10 bases. Germline values: CDR1 SGHTA, CDR2 FQGNSA. The CDR3 nucleotides are TGTGCCAGCAGCTTAATTCTAGGAATGAACACTGAAGCTTTCTTT. Amino acid sequence: CASSLILGMNTEAFF.